This T cell receptor beta chain was identified during a study of T cell repertoires in cytomegalovirus infection. Across the whole study: A matching HLA type, together with CMV infection, was signaled by public TCR beta signatures. Whole-study results and caveats: Summed frequency of public TCR beta families distinguished CMV carriers with the relevant HLA. In two of eight donors, the top clonotype was HLA-C-restricted CMV-specific.

Via MiXCR, TCRdb re-called the reads, giving one row per CDR3 protein. The sample yields some 320,000 distinct CDR3 sequences, 9.5% seen once. This CDR3 has 11 amino acids. V was pared by 6 bases and J by 14 bases, with 14 bases between. The germline CDR1 and CDR2 sequences are MNHEY and SVGEGT. A few counts support this clonotype. What it recognizes is unknown. The sample was PBMCs. V and J are TRBV6-2 or TRBV6-3 and TRBJ2-1; no reliable D call. The clonotype was recovered from a human donor in good health (CMV status not recorded). Some clones in this sample may be carry-over from other donors' samples. DNA of the CDR3: TGTGCCAGCAGCACCTTGACTGGAGAGTTCTTC. This sequence encodes CASSTLTGEFF.